This is a list of T cell receptor beta chains from one sample in a study of T cell changes during pregnancy in multiple sclerosis. Only in-frame clones appear in the TCRdb table, and some are missing; sequencing was by immunoSEQ multiplex PCR. The table shows 60,000 to 75,000 clones, with just over 90% occurring only once. The source was peripheral blood, collected in the third trimester of pregnancy. The receptors stem from a female donor with multiple sclerosis, enrolled in a pregnancy study. The CDR3 runs from the conserved cysteine through the conserved F or W.

V gene: TRBV2
CDR3 length: 17
CDR3 protein: CASSRTGSTVQGSPLHF

V gene: TRBV5-1
CDR3 length: 15
CDR3 protein: CASSFSGVNTGELFF

V gene: TRBV19
CDR3 length: 16
CDR3 protein: CASWGGDREGNQPQHF

V gene: TRBV5-4
CDR3 length: 17
CDR3 protein: CASSLVAAGGVTGELFF

V gene: TRBV15
CDR3 length: 19
CDR3 protein: CATSRGGTGSTYSNQPQHF

V gene: TRBV9
CDR3 length: 15
CDR3 protein: CASSEQAGLRTEAFF

V gene: TRBV2
CDR3 length: 14
CDR3 protein: CASSGDRGYTEAFF

V gene: TRBV2
CDR3 length: 12
CDR3 protein: CASILAGFEQYF

V gene: TRBV5-1
CDR3 length: 13
CDR3 protein: CASSLGQVNEQYF

V gene: TRBV30
CDR3 length: 11
CDR3 protein: CAWSVNEKLFF

V gene: TRBV19
CDR3 length: 14
CDR3 protein: CASSIVRGPYGYTF

V gene: TRBV12-5
CDR3 length: 14
CDR3 protein: CASGPGQGATEAFF

V gene: TRBV4-1
CDR3 length: 15
CDR3 protein: CASSQGGGSGNTIYF

V gene: TRBV5-5
CDR3 length: 15
CDR3 protein: CASSLEGTPNEKLFF

V gene: TRBV30
CDR3 length: 14
CDR3 protein: CAWSGWGRGEKLFF

V gene: TRBV7-9
CDR3 length: 14
CDR3 protein: CASSFQGGEEKLFF

V gene: TRBV7-2
CDR3 length: 12
CDR3 protein: CASSLSRETQYF

V gene: TRBV29-1
CDR3 length: 12
CDR3 protein: CSVGGLDEKLFF

V gene: TRBV5-1
CDR3 length: 15
CDR3 protein: CASSLTIGVGDTQYF

V gene: TRBV12-5
CDR3 length: 13
CDR3 protein: CASGLYGNRWAFF